Following are 8 T cell receptor beta chains from one sample sequenced in a study of early T cells in non-severe SARS-CoV-2 infection (dated by TCRdb to about 2021). Receptor libraries were prepared by 5' RACE. Data came from a NextSeq 500. TCRdb cleaned the public reads at Q25 with fastp, built clones with MiXCR and kept in-frame beta chains. Every entry covers one CDR3 protein and lists the most common genes and DNA from its rows. The sample table lists fewer than 30,000 distinct CDR3 sequences, about 10% of them with a count of one. The ten largest clones represent roughly an eighth of the sample. Sequencing was carried out using whole blood. The receptors come from an adult who was a healthcare worker with PCR-confirmed SARS-CoV-2 infection or an uninfected control (not recorded which).

In its sample, this clonotype was seen a few times. This rearrangement joins TRBV2 to TRBJ1-6; D unresolved. Trimming pared 5 bases from V and 14 bases from J, leaving 10 bases between. The CDR3 has 11 amino acids. Germline lookup yields CDR1 SNHLY and CDR2 FYNNEI. Written as DNA, the CDR3 is TGTGCCAGCAGTCCAGTTTCGGCCCTCCACTTT. Amino acids: CASSPVSALHF.

The chain recombines TRBV6-6 with TRBJ2-1; tentative D call: TRBD2 (5 bases). CDR1 MNHNY and CDR2 SVGAGI come from the germline V gene (reference sequence). The CDR3 spans 11 residues. V was clipped by 5 bases and J by 10 bases, with 9 bases between them. As DNA, the CDR3 is TGTGCCAGCAGTCAAACGGGGGAGCAGTTCTTC. It translates to CASSQTGEQFF.

There are a few counts of this clonotype. J is TRBJ2-1 and V is TRBV9; D is unclear. The CDR3 has 8 residues. V was clipped by 7 bases and J by 8 bases, with 1 base between them. Germline-derived CDR1 and CDR2 are SGDLS and YYNGEE. The CDR3 is CASDEQFF. The CDR3 DNA follows: TGTGCCAGCGATGAGCAGTTCTTC. Supplemented by reference TRBV9 and TRBJ2-1, the full variable domain reads DSGVTQTPKHLITATGQRVTLRCSPRSGDLSVYWYQQSLDQGLQFLIQYYNGEERAKGNILERFSAQQFPDLHSELNLSSLELGDSALYFCASDEQFFGPGTRLTVL.

This clonotype was counted ten times or more. The rearrangement joins TRBV6-2 or TRBV6-3 to TRBJ2-5, with TRBD2 matching over 10 bases. This CDR3 region has 15 residues. V was pared by 7 bases and J by 5 bases, with 10 bases of the junction left unmatched. The germline CDR1 and CDR2 sequences are MNHEY and SVGEGT. CDR3 DNA: TGTGCCAGCACGAATAGCGGGGGGCTCTGGGAGACCCAGTACTTC. Translation: CASTNSGGLWETQYF.

This clonotype showed up many times. The V call is TRBV20-1, the J call TRBJ1-1; D gene unclear. This CDR3 has 12 amino acids. V was trimmed by 0 bases and J by 5 bases, leaving 7 bases between them. From germline, CDR1 is DFQATT and CDR2 SNEGSKA (reference sequence). The CDR3 sequence is CSAREWRTEAFF. Written as DNA, the CDR3 is TGCAGTGCTAGAGAATGGAGAACTGAAGCTTTCTTT.

Many counts were recorded for this clonotype. This sequence joins TRBV7-2 and TRBJ2-1, with 7 bases identical to TRBD2. CDR3 length: 15 residues. The junction had 8 bases not matched to a gene; V was cut back by 5 bases and J by 4 bases. Germline assignment: CDR1 SGHTA and CDR2 FQGNSA. CDR3 bases: TGTGCCAGCAGCCCTGGACGGGGGGAATACAATGAGCAGTTCTTC. It codes for CASSPGRGEYNEQFF.

With respect to this clonotype: At one boundary the junction diverges from the germline segment, which might be a read error. This chain links TRBV7-7 with TRBJ2-5; 8 bases fit TRBD2. This CDR3 spans 15 amino acids. Germline V gene data show CDR1 as SSHAT and CDR2 as FNYEAQ (reference sequence). The CDR3 here is CASSSLAGGTETQYF. For the CDR3, the DNA is TGTGCTAGCAGCTCCCTAGCGGGCGGGACAGAGACCCAGTACTTC.

Only a few counts were recorded for this clonotype. The chain recombines TRBV11-2 with TRBJ2-7, with D possibly matching TRBD1 (8 bases). With 0 bases removed from V and 5 bases from J, the gap between germline ends came to 14 bases. The CDR3 runs to 15 residues. Germline V gene data show CDR1 as SGHAT and CDR2 as FQNNGV. In DNA, the CDR3 is TGTGCCAGCAGCTTAGACCACAGGGGGAGGGACGAGCAGTACTTC. This sequence encodes CASSLDHRGRDEQYF.